These 9 T cell receptor beta chains were sequenced from one sample in a study of graft-versus-host responses after intestinal transplantation. No antigen has been assigned to these receptors. This table comes from immunoSEQ multiplex PCR, and its TCRdb copy is limited to in-frame clones, with some not included. The sample yields 65,000 to 90,000 clones, approximately 90% seen once. Sequenced here: unstimulated CD8+ T cells sorted from spleen or lymph node cells, sampled before transplant. Receptors were obtained from a human donor who was the organ donor for an intestinal transplant.

This chain connects TRBV9 to TRBJ2-3; 9 bases are shared with TRBD1. The CDR3 runs 15 residues. The germline V gene encodes CDR1 SGDLS and CDR2 YYNGEE. With V trimmed by 0 bases and J by 1 base, 0 bases remained unmatched. CDR3 in DNA: TGTGCCAGCAGCGTAGGGACAGGGGGCACAGATACGCAGTATTTT. It translates to CASSVGTGGTDTQYF.

Here the CDR3 reads CASSEWAAQETQYF. The CDR3 DNA is TGCGCCAGCAGTGAATGGGCAGCCCAAGAGACCCAGTACTTC. This sequence joins TRBV10-2 and TRBJ2-5; D is unresolved. The CDR3 has 14 amino acids. CDR1 and CDR2 from the germline V gene are WSHSY and SAAADI. Between the trimmed V and J ends, which lost 3 bases and 1 base, there was a span of 9 bases.

V is TRBV6-5 and J is TRBJ2-2; D is perhaps TRBD1 (8 bases). The V end was cut by 5 bases, the J end by 3 bases, with 13 bases between. The CDR3 contains 15 residues. CDR1 and CDR2 (germline): MNHEY, SVGAGI. CDR3 loop: CASSTGGADTGELFF. For the CDR3, the DNA is TGTGCCAGCAGTACAGGGGGGGCTGACACCGGGGAGCTGTTTTTT.

V is TRBV6-6 and J is TRBJ2-4; the D gene is possibly TRBD2 (6 bases). Trimming took 1 base from V and 14 from J, leaving 15 bases between them. The germline gives CDR1 MNHNY, CDR2 SVGAGI (reference sequence). The CDR3 runs 13 residues. Here the CDR3 reads CASSYFGSPGEYF. CDR3 in DNA: TGTGCCAGCAGTTACTTCGGGAGCCCGGGCGAGTACTTC.

The chain uses TRBV7-3 and TRBJ2-1; 7 bases are shared with TRBD2. V shed 3 bases, J shed 6 bases, and the junction held 5 bases outside the gene matches. In germline, CDR1 is SGHTA, CDR2 FQGTGA. The CDR3 is made up of 14 amino acids. The CDR3 spells CASSFGSGINEQFF. Written as DNA, the CDR3 is TGTGCCAGCAGCTTTGGGAGCGGGATCAATGAGCAGTTCTTC.

V gene TRBV27 combines with J gene TRBJ2-1; the D call may be TRBD1 or TRBD2 (5 bases each). Deletions cut 4 bases from V and 0 bases from J, with 16 bases between. The CDR3 totals 17 residues. Germline CDR1 is MNHEY and CDR2 is SMNVEV (reference sequence). The CDR3 loop reads CASSSAAGTHSYNEQFF. The CDR3 DNA reads as TGTGCCAGCAGTTCTGCCGCCGGGACCCACTCCTACAATGAGCAGTTCTTC.

The chain joins TRBV6-1 to TRBJ1-1; D remains unclear. Germline V gene data show CDR1 as MNHNS and CDR2 as SASEGT. This CDR3 region has 15 residues. Trimming removed 4 bases from V and 1 base from J, with 13 bases in between. Written as DNA, the CDR3 is TGTGCCAGCAGTGTGGAGCAGAATAGGAACACTGAAGCTTTCTTT. Residues: CASSVEQNRNTEAFF.

This chain uses TRBV5-1 with TRBJ2-1, with D hard to call. Germline-derived CDR1 and CDR2 are SGHRS and YFSETQ. V was clipped by 1 base and J by 0 bases, with 5 bases between them. The CDR3 totals 14 residues. This CDR3 is CASSLLISYNEQFF. In nucleotides, the CDR3 is TGCGCCAGCAGCTTGCTGATCTCCTACAATGAGCAGTTCTTC.

V is TRBV11-2 and J is TRBJ2-7; perhaps TRBD1 as D (6 bases). From germline, CDR1 is SGHAT and CDR2 FQNNGV. V was shortened by 1 base and J by 3 bases, with 10 bases between the two germline ends. The CDR3 is 14 residues long. DNA of the CDR3: TGTGCCAGCAGCTTAGCCAGGGGTAGCTACGAGCAGTACTTC. Translating it yields CASSLARGSYEQYF.